This TCR beta chain was documented in a study of T cells in localized non-small cell lung cancer. Repertoires were generated with immunoSEQ multiplex PCR, while TCRdb's copy carries only in-frame clones and drops some. The table includes fewer than 25,000 clones, less than 90% detected once. Looked up from germline, CDR1 is GTSNPN and CDR2 is SVGIG (reference sequence). The CDR3 totals 13 residues. V lost 3 bases and J lost 9; bases outside the gene matches: 8. This chain uses TRBV30 with TRBJ2-1; TRBD2 matches 7 bases. The source is a woman aged 40-70 years with stage I lung adenocarcinoma. This specimen consisted of peripheral blood, obtained before any cancer treatment. The CDR3 DNA is TGTGCCTGGAGGGTGGCGGGCGGGGGTGAGCAGTTCTTC. Residues: CAWRVAGGGEQFF.